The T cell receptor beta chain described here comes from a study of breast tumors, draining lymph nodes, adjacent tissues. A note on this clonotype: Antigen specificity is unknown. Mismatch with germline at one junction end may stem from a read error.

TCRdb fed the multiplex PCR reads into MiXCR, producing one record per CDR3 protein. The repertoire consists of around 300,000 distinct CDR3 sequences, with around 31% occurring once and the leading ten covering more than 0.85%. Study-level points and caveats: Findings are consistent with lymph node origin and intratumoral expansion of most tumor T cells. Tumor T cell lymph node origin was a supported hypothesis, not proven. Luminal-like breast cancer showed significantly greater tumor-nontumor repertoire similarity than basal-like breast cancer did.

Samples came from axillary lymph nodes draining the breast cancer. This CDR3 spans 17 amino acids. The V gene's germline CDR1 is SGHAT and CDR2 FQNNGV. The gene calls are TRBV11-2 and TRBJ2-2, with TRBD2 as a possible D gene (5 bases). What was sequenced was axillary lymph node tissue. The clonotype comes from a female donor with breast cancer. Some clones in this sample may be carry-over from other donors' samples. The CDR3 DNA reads TGTGCCAGCAGCTCCGGTTTTAGGACGCCGAACACCGGGGAGCCGTCTTTT. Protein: CASSSGFRTPNTGEPSF.